The table lists the clone carrying this T cell receptor beta chain with many counts. Its antigen is unidentified. The data originate from a study of regulatory T cells in long-lasting Graves disease. V lost 3 bases, J lost 1 base, and 14 bases lay in between. The CDR3 is 16 amino acids. CDR1 SGHAT and CDR2 FQNNGV come from the germline V gene. Documented time point: newly diagnosed GD, antithyroid drugs for less than 3 months. With RNA extracted from PBMCs as input, the TCR library was made. Study-wide results and caveats: New patients shared fewer public clonotypes (about 1,000) than persistent patients did (about 2,700). Favored gene segments in persistent disease were TRBV28, TRBJ1-2 and TRBJ2-5.

Through Arm-PCR of CDR3 regions and iRepertoire HTBI primers, TCR beta libraries were built. In TCRdb, the multiplex PCR reads were re-called with MiXCR into one record per CDR3 protein. There are roughly 520,000 distinct CDR3 sequences in the sample; around 11% occur only once, and 8.9% lies in the top ten. These data also featured in a second study, about T cells in Graves' hyperthyroidism and ophthalmopathy.

The chain couples TRBV11-2 to TRBJ2-3; D might be TRBD2 (5 bases). The TCR was taken from a woman in her twenties or thirties with Graves disease. The sequenced sample was peripheral blood mononuclear cells (PBMCs), obtained at new diagnosis, from a patient treated with antithyroid drugs. CDR3 DNA sequence: TGTGCCAGCAGCTTTAATTTATGGGGAGGCACAGATACGCAGTATTTT. Translating it yields CASSFNLWGGTDTQYF.